This TCR beta chain was documented in a study of blood T cells in healthy people across ages. Using a J-beta primer mix together with a sample-barcoded 5' primer, a second PCR was run for roughly 6 to 12 cycles. Each sample yielded at least 2.5 million CDR3-containing paired-end reads. In TCRdb, the 5' RACE reads were re-called with MiXCR into one record per CDR3 protein. The repertoire holds 650,000 to 700,000 distinct CDR3 sequences, with 32% as singletons. The CDR3 is 14 residues long. Germline CDR1 is MNHEY and CDR2 is SMNVEV (reference sequence). V lost 5 bases to trimming and J lost 9 bases, with 17 bases between them. Many counts were recorded for this clonotype.

The V gene is TRBV27, the J gene TRBJ2-1; possible D gene TRBD1, 5 bases. The receptor's source is a woman older than 75 in good health. Sequencing used blood. In nucleotides, the CDR3 is TGTGCCAGCAGTCTACACGGACAATTACCTGAGCAGTTCTTC. It codes for CASSLHGQLPEQFF.